One and the same sample provided the 20 T cell receptor beta chains below, sequenced in a study of early T cells in non-severe SARS-CoV-2 infection. Via MiXCR, TCRdb re-called the 5' RACE reads, giving one row per CDR3 protein. The sample shows about 61,000 distinct CDR3 sequences, 7.5% to 10% of them seen only once. The specimen was whole blood. All receptors derive from an adult who was a healthcare worker with PCR-confirmed SARS-CoV-2 infection or an uninfected control (not recorded which).

In DNA, the CDR3 is TGCGCCAGCAGCTTGGGGACATCCGCCTATGGCTACACCTTC. Protein sequence: CASSLGTSAYGYTF. The V gene is TRBV5-1, the J gene TRBJ1-2, with a tentative D call TRBD1 (5 bases). V was pared by 0 bases and J by 4 bases, with 10 bases between. The V gene's germline CDR1 is SGHRS and CDR2 YFSETQ. This CDR3 is 14 amino acids long.

There are many counts of this clonotype. This rearrangement joins TRBV12-3 or TRBV12-4 to TRBJ1-6; D is possibly TRBD1 (6 bases). V dropped 3 bases and J dropped 9 bases, with 12 bases sitting between them. The CDR3 has 14 amino acids. Written as DNA, the CDR3 is TGTGCCAGCAGTTTCGGGGGGCACGGTTCACCCCTCCACTTT. Protein: CASSFGGHGSPLHF.

The gene calls are TRBV20-1 and TRBJ1-6, with D uncertain. The V and J ends lost 6 bases and 6 bases respectively, with 18 bases between them. The germline gives CDR1 DFQATT, CDR2 SNEGSKA (reference sequence). This CDR3 region has 15 residues. The CDR3: CSARPSEQPNSPLHF. CDR3 DNA: TGCAGTGCGAGGCCCTCGGAGCAGCCTAATTCACCCCTCCACTTT.

This clonotype was observed a handful of times. V gene TRBV5-1 combines with J gene TRBJ2-3, with D perhaps matching TRBD1 (5 bases). The germline CDR1 and CDR2 sequences are SGHRS and YFSETQ. CDR3 size: 16 residues. V was trimmed by 0 bases and J by 2 bases, leaving 13 bases between them. The CDR3 DNA reads TGCGCCAGCAGCTTGGGCAGGGTTGGTACCACAGATACGCAGTATTTT. This translates into CASSLGRVGTTDTQYF. Drawing the rest from reference TRBV5-1 and TRBJ2-3, the complete variable domain is KAGVTQTPRYLIKTRGQQVTLSCSPISGHRSVSWYQQTPGQGLQFLFEYFSETQRNKGNFPGRFSGRQFSNSRSEMNVSTLELGDSALYLCASSLGRVGTTDTQYFGPGTRLTVL.

A few counts support this clonotype. V is TRBV12-3 or TRBV12-4 and J is TRBJ2-3; TRBD2 matches at 11 bases. The CDR3 spans 16 residues. Losses at the gene ends were 6 bases for V and 5 bases for J; bases not matched to a gene: 10. The CDR3 loop is CASSLGLAGFRDTQYF. The CDR3 DNA reads TGTGCCAGCAGCCTCGGACTAGCGGGCTTCAGAGATACGCAGTATTTT.

Comment on this clonotype: One end of the junction varies from germline; a read error may be responsible. The chain employs TRBV2 and TRBJ2-2; D gene unclear. Germline CDR1 and CDR2: SNHLY and FYNNEI. CDR3 length equals 16 residues. The CDR3 protein is CASSTGRSGNTGELFF. The CDR3 coding sequence is TGTGCAAGCAGTACGGGCCGCTCGGGGAACACCGGGGAGCTGTTTTTT.

This clonotype turned up a few times. The rearrangement links TRBV18 to TRBJ2-1; D not resolved. Germline CDR1 and CDR2: KGHSH and LQKENI. The CDR3 totals 16 residues. Trimming pared 3 bases from V and 2 bases from J, leaving 14 bases between. This chain's CDR3 is CASSPSTLPTYNEQFF. The CDR3 DNA follows: TGTGCCAGCTCACCTTCAACGTTGCCGACCTACAATGAGCAGTTCTTC.

This clonotype turned up a few times. The chain uses TRBV29-1 and TRBJ2-5, with D hard to call. The CDR3 has 9 residues. The V end lost 7 bases, the J end lost 3 bases, and 3 bases lay between the germline ends. Germline V CDR1 and CDR2: SQVTM, ANQGSEA. The CDR3 DNA follows: TGCAGCGCCGAAGAGACCCAGTACTTC. Translated: CSAEETQYF.

The genes are TRBV7-6 and TRBJ2-1; possibly TRBD1 or TRBD2 for D (6 bases each). V gave up 1 base and J gave up 8 bases, with 15 bases separating them. The CDR3 sequence is 15 residues long. CDR1 is SGHVS, CDR2 FNYEAQ, per germline. As DNA, the CDR3 is TGTGCCAGCAGCTTAGGTTCCGGGGGCATCTATGAGCAGTTCTTC. It translates to CASSLGSGGIYEQFF.

This clonotype was recorded a few times. This chain links TRBV20-1 with TRBJ1-1; 10 bases map to TRBD1. The germline CDR1 and CDR2 sequences are DFQATT and SNEGSKA (reference sequence). Trimming cost V 3 bases and J 4 bases; bases outside gene matches: 5. There are 14 residues in the CDR3. The CDR3 coding sequence is TGCAGTGCTAGTTGGACAGGGGGTGGCACTGAAGCTTTCTTT. It is translated as CSASWTGGGTEAFF.

This clonotype was counted a few times. The chain employs TRBV10-3 and TRBJ2-3; D not certain. The V and J ends lost 3 bases and 6 bases respectively, with 10 bases between them. Germline CDR1 ENHRY, CDR2 SYGVKD. There are 13 residues in the CDR3. The CDR3 sequence is CAISDAGEDTQYF. In DNA, the CDR3 is TGTGCCATCAGTGACGCCGGTGAGGATACGCAGTATTTT.

This clonotype appeared many times. V and J are TRBV28 and TRBJ1-2; the match to TRBD1 covers 9 bases. Per germline, CDR1 MDHEN and CDR2 SYDVKM. V was pared by 7 bases and J by 4 bases, with 4 bases of the junction left unmatched. The CDR3 is 13 residues long. The CDR3 is CASNTGGGYGYTF. In DNA, the CDR3 is TGTGCCAGCAATACAGGGGGCGGCTATGGCTACACCTTC.

This chain connects TRBV20-1 to TRBJ2-3; the D is unclear. CDR3 size: 15 residues. Germline-derived CDR1 and CDR2 are DFQATT and SNEGSKA (reference sequence). With 3 bases removed from V and 4 bases from J, the gap between germline ends came to 17 bases. CDR3 protein: CSARISAGPADTQYF. The CDR3 nucleotides are TGCAGTGCTAGGATTTCAGCTGGCCCGGCAGATACGCAGTATTTT.

J is TRBJ2-1 and V is TRBV6-6; TRBD1 agrees at 10 bases. The J segment lost 4 bases and the V segment lost 7 bases, leaving 19 bases of the junction unmatched. This CDR3 region has 19 residues. From germline, CDR1 is MNHNY and CDR2 SVGAGI (reference sequence). The DNA for the CDR3 is TGTGCCAGCACCGAAAAGACAGGGGGCTATGGTAGCGGGTACAATGAGCAGTTCTTC. Encoded protein: CASTEKTGGYGSGYNEQFF.

V is TRBV20-1 and J is TRBJ2-5, with 10 bases matching TRBD1. The CDR3 is 14 amino acids. Germline V gene data show CDR1 as DFQATT and CDR2 as SNEGSKA (reference sequence). With V trimmed by 4 bases and J by 5 bases, 7 bases remained unmatched. CDR3 nucleotide sequence: TGCAGTGCTATTGAGACAGGGGGCATCGAGACCCAGTACTTC. As protein: CSAIETGGIETQYF.

This clonotype was seen ten or more times. V is TRBV28 and J is TRBJ2-5, with TRBD2 matching over 9 bases. Trimming cost V 4 bases and J 3 bases; bases outside gene matches: 12. The CDR3 has 17 amino acids. Germline CDR1 is MDHEN and CDR2 is SYDVKM. The chain's CDR3 is CASSSHWGAGGKETQYF. The CDR3 DNA follows: TGTGCCAGCAGTTCCCATTGGGGAGCGGGGGGCAAAGAGACCCAGTACTTC.

This clonotype appeared many times. This likely comes from a read error, as the CDR3 has no conserved phenylalanine or tryptophan at its end. The DNA is left out, because the CDR3 cannot be placed on it with certainty; the CDR3 is given as TCRdb lists it. This rearrangement joins TRBV6-1 to TRBJ2-7; TRBD2, the D gene given by the table, was not confirmed from the DNA. The CDR3 is 13 residues long, ends included. Germline CDR1 reads MNHNS; CDR2 reads SASEGT. This CDR3 is CASSEAVTGPKGT.

This clonotype has ten or more counts. The V and J genes are TRBV6-4 and TRBJ1-1; tentatively, D is TRBD1 (5 bases). CDR3 length: 12 residues. The V end lost 11 bases, the J end lost 5 bases, and 15 bases lay between the germline ends. CDR1 and CDR2 (germline): MRHNA, SNTAGT. CDR3 nucleotide sequence: TGTGCCCCACACGGGGGTTGTACTGAAGCTTTCTTT. Translation: CAPHGGCTEAFF.

CDR3 protein: CASWDTYTDTQYF. CDR3 DNA sequence: TGTGCCAGCTGGGACACTTACACAGATACGCAGTATTTT. The chain has TRBV28 and TRBJ2-3, with a weak D call TRBD1 (6 bases). The CDR3 has 13 amino acids. Trimming shortened V by 8 bases and J by 2 bases, and 11 bases separated the two germline ends. Germline loops: CDR1 MDHEN, CDR2 SYDVKM.

This clonotype was counted at least ten times. CDR3 in DNA: TGTGCCAGCAGCTTAGTTCATGGCGGGAGCTACGAGCAGTACGTC. Translation gives CASSLVHGGSYEQYV. V is TRBV7-2 and J is TRBJ2-7, with 7 bases identical to TRBD2. CDR1 is SGHTA and CDR2 is FQGNSA in the germline V gene. This CDR3 contains 15 residues. Losses at the gene ends were 1 base for V and 3 bases for J; bases not matched to a gene: 6.